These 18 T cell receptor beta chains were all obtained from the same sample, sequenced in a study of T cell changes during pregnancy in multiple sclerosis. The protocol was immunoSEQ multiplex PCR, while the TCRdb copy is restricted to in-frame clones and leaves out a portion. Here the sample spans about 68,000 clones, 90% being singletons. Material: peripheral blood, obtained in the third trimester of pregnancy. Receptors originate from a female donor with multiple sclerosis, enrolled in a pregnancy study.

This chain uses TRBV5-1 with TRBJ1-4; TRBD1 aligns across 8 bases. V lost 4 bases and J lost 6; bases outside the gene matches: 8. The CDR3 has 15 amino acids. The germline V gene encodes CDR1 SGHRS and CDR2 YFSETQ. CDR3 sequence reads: CASSGGQGQYEKLFF. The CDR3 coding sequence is TGCGCCAGCAGCGGCGGACAGGGACAATATGAAAAACTGTTTTTT.

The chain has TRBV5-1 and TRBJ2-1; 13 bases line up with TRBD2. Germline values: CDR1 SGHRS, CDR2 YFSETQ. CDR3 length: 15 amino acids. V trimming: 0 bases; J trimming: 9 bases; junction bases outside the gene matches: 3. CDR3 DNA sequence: TGCGCCAGCAGCTTGGGACTAGCGGGGGGTGGTGAGCAGTTCTTC. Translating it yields CASSLGLAGGGEQFF.

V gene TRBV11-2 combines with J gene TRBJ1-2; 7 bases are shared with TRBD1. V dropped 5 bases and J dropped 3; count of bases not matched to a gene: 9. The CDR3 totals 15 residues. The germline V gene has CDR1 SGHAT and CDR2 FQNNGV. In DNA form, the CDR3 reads TGTGCCAGCAGCGGCCGGGACAGTCTGGACTATGGCTACACCTTC. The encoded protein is CASSGRDSLDYGYTF.

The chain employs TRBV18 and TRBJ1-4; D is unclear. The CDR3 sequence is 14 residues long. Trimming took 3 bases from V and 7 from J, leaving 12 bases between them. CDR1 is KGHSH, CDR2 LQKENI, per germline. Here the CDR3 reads CASSPGSTIEKLFF. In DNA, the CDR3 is TGTGCCAGCTCACCGGGGAGTACGATTGAAAAACTGTTTTTT. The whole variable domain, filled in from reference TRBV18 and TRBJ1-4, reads NAGVMQNPRHLVRRRGQEARLRCSPMKGHSHVYWYRQLPEEGLKFMVYLQKENIIDESGMPKERFSAEFPKEGPSILRIQQVVRGDSAAYFCASSPGSTIEKLFFGSGTQLSVL.

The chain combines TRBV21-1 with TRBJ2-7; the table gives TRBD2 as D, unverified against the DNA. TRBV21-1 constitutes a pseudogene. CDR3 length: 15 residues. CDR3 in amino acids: CASSKALAAQYEQYF. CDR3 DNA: TGTGCCAGCAGCAAAGCATTAGCGGCCCAATACGAGCAGTACTTC.

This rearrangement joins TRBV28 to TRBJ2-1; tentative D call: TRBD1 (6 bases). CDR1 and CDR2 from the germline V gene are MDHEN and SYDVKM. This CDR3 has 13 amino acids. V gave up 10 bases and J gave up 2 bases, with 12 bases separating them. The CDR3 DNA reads TGTGCCATCCAACAGGGCACCTACAATGAGCAGTTCTTC. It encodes CAIQQGTYNEQFF.

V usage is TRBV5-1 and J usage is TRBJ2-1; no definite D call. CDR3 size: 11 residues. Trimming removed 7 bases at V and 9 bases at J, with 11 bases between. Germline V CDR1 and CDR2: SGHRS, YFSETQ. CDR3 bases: TGCGCCAGCTCCGAGACTGGTGAGCAGTTCTTC. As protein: CASSETGEQFF.

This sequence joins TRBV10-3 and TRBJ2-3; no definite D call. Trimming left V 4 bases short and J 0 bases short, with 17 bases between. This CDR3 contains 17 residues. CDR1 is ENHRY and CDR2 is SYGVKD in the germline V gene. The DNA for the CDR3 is TGTGCCATCAGTGCAGGCTTTCGCAGCTCTAGCACAGATACGCAGTATTTT. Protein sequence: CAISAGFRSSSTDTQYF.

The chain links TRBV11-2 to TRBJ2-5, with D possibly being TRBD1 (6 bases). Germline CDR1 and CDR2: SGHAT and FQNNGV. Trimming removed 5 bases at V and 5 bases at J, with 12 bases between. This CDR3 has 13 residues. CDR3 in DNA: TGTGCCAGCAGCCAGGGGAATAGGGAGACCCAGTACTTC. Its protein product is CASSQGNRETQYF. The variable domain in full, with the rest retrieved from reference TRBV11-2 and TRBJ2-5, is EAGVAQSPRYKIIEKRQSVAFWCNPISGHATLYWYQQILGQGPKLLIQFQNNGVVDDSQLPKDRFSAERLKGVDSTLKIQPAKLEDSAVYLCASSQGNRETQYFGPGTRLLVL.

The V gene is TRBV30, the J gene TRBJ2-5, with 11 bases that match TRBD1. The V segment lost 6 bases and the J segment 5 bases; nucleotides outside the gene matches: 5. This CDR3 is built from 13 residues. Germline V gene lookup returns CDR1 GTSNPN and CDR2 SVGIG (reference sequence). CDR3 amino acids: CACPGQGGETQYF. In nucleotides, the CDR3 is TGTGCCTGCCCGGGACAGGGGGGGGAGACCCAGTACTTC.

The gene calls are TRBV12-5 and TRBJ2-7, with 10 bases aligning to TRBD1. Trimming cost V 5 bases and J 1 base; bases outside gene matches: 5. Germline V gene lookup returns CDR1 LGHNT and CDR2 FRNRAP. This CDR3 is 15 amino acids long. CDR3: CASGLPGQGSYEQYF. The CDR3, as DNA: TGTGCTAGTGGTCTACCGGGACAGGGGTCCTACGAGCAGTACTTC. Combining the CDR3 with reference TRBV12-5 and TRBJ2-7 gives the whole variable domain DARVTQTPRHKVTEMGQEVTMRCQPILGHNTVFWYRQTMMQGLELLAYFRNRAPLDDSGMPKDRFSAEMPDATLATLKIQPSEPRDSAVYFCASGLPGQGSYEQYFGPGTRLTVT.

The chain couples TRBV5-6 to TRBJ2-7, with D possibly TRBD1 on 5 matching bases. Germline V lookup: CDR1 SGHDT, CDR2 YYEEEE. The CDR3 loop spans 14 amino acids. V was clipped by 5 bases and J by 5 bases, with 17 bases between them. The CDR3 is CASSMTEGINEQYF. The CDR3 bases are TGTGCCAGCAGTATGACAGAAGGGATTAACGAGCAGTACTTC.

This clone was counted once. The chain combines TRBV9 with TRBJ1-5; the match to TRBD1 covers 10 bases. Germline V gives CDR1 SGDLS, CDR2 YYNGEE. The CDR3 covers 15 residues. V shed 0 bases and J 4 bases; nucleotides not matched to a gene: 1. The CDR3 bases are TGTGCCAGCAGCGTAGGACAGGGGGCGAATCAGCCCCAGCATTTT. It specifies CASSVGQGANQPQHF.

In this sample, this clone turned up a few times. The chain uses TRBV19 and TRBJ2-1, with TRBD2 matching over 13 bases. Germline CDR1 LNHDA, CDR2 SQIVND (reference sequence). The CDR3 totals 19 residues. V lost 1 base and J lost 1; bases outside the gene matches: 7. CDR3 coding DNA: TGTGCCAGTAGTATAGTACAGACTAGCGGGAGGTCATCCTACAATGAGCAGTTCTTC. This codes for CASSIVQTSGRSSYNEQFF. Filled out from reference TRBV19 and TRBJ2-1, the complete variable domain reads DGGITQSPKYLFRKEGQNVTLSCEQNLNHDAMYWYRQDPGQGLRLIYYSQIVNDFQKGDIAEGYSVSREKKESFPLTVTSAQKNPTAFYLCASSIVQTSGRSSYNEQFFGPGTRLTVL.

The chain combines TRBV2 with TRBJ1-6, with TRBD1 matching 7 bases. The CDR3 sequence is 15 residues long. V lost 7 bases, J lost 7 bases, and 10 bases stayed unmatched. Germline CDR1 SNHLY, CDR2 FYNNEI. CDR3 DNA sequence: TGTGCCAGCACTTTCGGGGACAGCAAAAATTCACCCCTCCACTTT. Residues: CASTFGDSKNSPLHF.

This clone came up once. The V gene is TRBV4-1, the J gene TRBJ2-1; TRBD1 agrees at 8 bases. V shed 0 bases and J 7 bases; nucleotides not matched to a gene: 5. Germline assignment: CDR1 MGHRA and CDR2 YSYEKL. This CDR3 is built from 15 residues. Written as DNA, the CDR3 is TGCGCCAGCAGCCAAGAGTCCAGGGGGCTAAATGAGCAGTTCTTC. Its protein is CASSQESRGLNEQFF.

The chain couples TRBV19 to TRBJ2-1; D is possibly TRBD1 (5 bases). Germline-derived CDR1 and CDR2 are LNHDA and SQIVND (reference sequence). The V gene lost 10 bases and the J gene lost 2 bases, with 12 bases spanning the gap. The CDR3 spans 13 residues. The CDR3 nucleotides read TGTGCCACCGCGAAACAGGCCTACAATGAGCAGTTCTTC. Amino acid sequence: CATAKQAYNEQFF.

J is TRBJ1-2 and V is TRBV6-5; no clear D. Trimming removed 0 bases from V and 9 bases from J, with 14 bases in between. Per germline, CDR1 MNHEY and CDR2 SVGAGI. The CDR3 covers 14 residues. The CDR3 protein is CASSYSSTGGRYTF. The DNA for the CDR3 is TGTGCCAGCAGTTACTCTTCCACCGGCGGCCGCTACACCTTC.